These 27 T cell receptor beta chains were all obtained from the same sample, sequenced in a study of monozygotic twins with inflammatory bowel disease. TCRdb reanalyzed the 5' RACE reads, giving one entry per CDR3 protein sequence and no DNA. This specimen shows more than 75,000 distinct CDR3 sequences; the ten leading clones hold 6.5% to 9%. The sample was blood. The receptors were gathered from a human donor with ulcerative colitis or Crohn's disease, or a healthy co-twin of an affected twin (not recorded which).

The chain employs TRBV6-1 and TRBJ1-1. The CDR3 extends over 15 amino acids. The germline V gene encodes CDR1 MNHNS and CDR2 SASEGT. The CDR3: CASSEASRRFGEAFF.

The genes are TRBV12-3 or TRBV12-4 and TRBJ1-5; TCRdb gives TRBD1 as the D gene, but with no DNA this cannot be confirmed. The length of the CDR3 is 13 residues. This CDR3 reads CASSLQGGQPQHF.

The rearrangement links TRBV4-1 to TRBJ2-3; TCRdb lists TRBD1, though no DNA is available to test this call. The length of the CDR3 is 14 residues. The germline V gene encodes CDR1 MGHRA and CDR2 YSYEKL. The CDR3 is CASSQGQAVGAQYF.

The chain has TRBV27 and TRBJ2-5; TCRdb picks TRBD1, but there is no DNA to check that call. CDR1 and CDR2 (germline): MNHEY, SMNVEV (reference sequence). The CDR3 extends over 18 amino acids. CDR3 protein: CASSIGRGLRPTQETQYF.

V usage is TRBV5-6 and J usage is TRBJ2-1. CDR1 SGHDT and CDR2 YYEEEE come from the germline V gene. The CDR3 runs to 15 residues. CDR3: CASSPDVSSYNEQFF.

The V and J genes are TRBV27 and TRBJ2-1; the TCRdb call, TRBD1, lacks DNA for checking. Looked up from germline, CDR1 is MNHEY and CDR2 is SMNVEV (reference sequence). This CDR3 spans 14 amino acids. The CDR3 sequence is CASRQESSYNEQFF.

The V call is TRBV20-1, the J call TRBJ1-1; TCRdb calls TRBD1, which cannot be checked without DNA. Per the germline V gene, CDR1 is DFQATT and CDR2 is SNEGSKA (reference sequence). This CDR3 spans 14 amino acids. CDR3: CSARVETGAFEAFF.

This chain connects TRBV4-1 to TRBJ2-3; without DNA, the TCRdb call of TRBD2 cannot be checked. CDR1 is MGHRA and CDR2 is YSYEKL in the germline V gene. The CDR3 extends over 16 amino acids. CDR3 protein: CASSQLDLITTDTQYF.

V and J are TRBV20-1 and TRBJ2-1; TCRdb designates TRBD2, a call that cannot be tested without DNA. This CDR3 is 17 amino acids long. The germline gives CDR1 DFQATT, CDR2 SNEGSKA (reference sequence). CDR3 residues: CSAIPFSGGVAYNEQFF.

The chain recombines TRBV7-2 with TRBJ2-7; checking the TCRdb D call of TRBD2 is not possible without DNA. The V gene's germline CDR1 is SGHTA and CDR2 FQGNSA. This CDR3 is 16 amino acids long. Here the CDR3 reads CASSLGGGGGIYEQYF.

The rearrangement joins TRBV2 to TRBJ2-3; TCRdb selects TRBD2, and the lack of DNA leaves this call unchecked. The CDR3 length is 15 residues. Germline V CDR1 and CDR2: SNHLY, FYNNEI. The CDR3 sequence is CASRVTSGGSDTQYF.

This chain connects TRBV18 to TRBJ1-1; without DNA, the TCRdb call of TRBD1 cannot be checked. Per germline, CDR1 KGHSH and CDR2 LQKENI. This CDR3 is 18 amino acids long. CDR3 in amino acids: CASSPPRGQGGVQTEAFF.

The chain carries TRBV20-1 and TRBJ2-2; the D gene TCRdb calls, TRBD1, cannot be checked with no DNA. CDR1 is DFQATT, CDR2 SNEGSKA, per germline (reference sequence). The CDR3 runs to 14 residues. The CDR3 sequence is CSASLSGTSRELFF.

The rearrangement links TRBV6-2 or TRBV6-3 to TRBJ1-5. The germline V gene encodes CDR1 MNHEY and CDR2 SVGEGT. The CDR3 is made up of 13 amino acids. The chain's CDR3 is CAISLPSNQPQHF.

The genes are TRBV6-1 and TRBJ2-1; there is no DNA to check the TCRdb D call of TRBD2. The length of the CDR3 is 14 residues. Germline V gives CDR1 MNHNS, CDR2 SASEGT. CDR3 region: CASSLQSSYNEQFF.

V gene TRBV6-2 or TRBV6-3 combines with J gene TRBJ2-1; TCRdb indicates TRBD1, and absent DNA this call remains unverified. CDR1 is MNHEY, CDR2 SVGEGT, per germline. The CDR3 loop spans 14 amino acids. The CDR3 spells CASSYGGAHNEQFF.

The chain couples TRBV12-3 or TRBV12-4 to TRBJ2-3; absent DNA, TCRdb's TRBD2 call cannot be checked. This CDR3 is 12 amino acids long. CDR3 amino acids: CASSLDSYTQYF.

The chain couples TRBV21-1 to TRBJ2-1; the TRBD2 assignment by TCRdb is unverifiable without DNA. TRBV21-1 counts as a pseudogene. The CDR3 is made up of 18 amino acids. Here the CDR3 reads CASNSNGTSGGAGDEQFF.

The chain carries TRBV5-1 and TRBJ1-2; the TCRdb D gene call, TRBD1, has no DNA to confirm it. Per the germline V gene, CDR1 is SGHRS and CDR2 is YFSETQ. CDR3 length equals 15 residues. The chain's CDR3 is CASSWGQRANYGYTF.

The chain combines TRBV28 with TRBJ2-7; TCRdb's D call of TRBD1 is untestable without DNA. This CDR3 is 15 amino acids long. Germline V lookup: CDR1 MDHEN, CDR2 SYDVKM. CDR3 protein: CASSSLGGPANEQYF.

The chain employs TRBV15 and TRBJ2-3; TCRdb's D call, TRBD1, is unchecked because there is no DNA. The germline CDR1 and CDR2 sequences are LNHNV and YYDKDF (reference sequence). There are 14 residues in the CDR3. The CDR3 reads CATSIRGSIDTQYF.

The chain recombines TRBV12-3 or TRBV12-4 with TRBJ2-1; with no DNA, the TCRdb D assignment of TRBD1 cannot be verified. The CDR3 consists of 12 residues. CDR3 in amino acids: CASSGQYNEQFF.

The chain uses TRBV15 and TRBJ2-3; TCRdb calls TRBD1, which cannot be checked without DNA. CDR1 and CDR2 (germline): LNHNV, YYDKDF (reference sequence). The CDR3 runs to 18 residues. The CDR3 loop reads CATSSGWSGRASTDTQYF. The whole variable domain, remainder taken from reference TRBV15 and TRBJ2-3, is DAMVIQNPRYQVTQFGKPVTLSCSQTLNHNVMYWYQQKSSQAPKLLFHYYDKDFNNEADTPDNFQSRRPNTSFCFLDIRSPGLGDTAMYLCATSSGWSGRASTDTQYFGPGTRLTVL.

The chain is built from TRBV19 and TRBJ2-3; the TRBD2 assignment by TCRdb is unverifiable without DNA. This CDR3 is built from 17 residues. Germline CDR1 LNHDA, CDR2 SQIVND (reference sequence). CDR3 protein: CASSTSRGGALAYTQYF.

The J gene is TRBJ2-3, the V gene TRBV19; absent DNA, TCRdb's TRBD2 call cannot be checked. The germline V gene has CDR1 LNHDA and CDR2 SQIVND (reference sequence). This CDR3 comprises 14 residues. CDR3 amino acids: CASGLASSTDTQYF.

The rearrangement uses TRBV3-1 and TRBJ2-2; without DNA, the TCRdb call of TRBD2 cannot be checked. This CDR3 is 17 amino acids long. In germline, CDR1 is LGHDT, CDR2 YNNKEL (reference sequence). The CDR3 reads CASSQDSSGGNTGELFF.

V gene TRBV7-9 combines with J gene TRBJ1-2; absent DNA, TCRdb's TRBD1 call cannot be checked. Germline V CDR1 and CDR2: SEHNR, FQNEAQ (reference sequence). This CDR3 comprises 16 residues. CDR3: CASSLEPGQGTGGYTF.